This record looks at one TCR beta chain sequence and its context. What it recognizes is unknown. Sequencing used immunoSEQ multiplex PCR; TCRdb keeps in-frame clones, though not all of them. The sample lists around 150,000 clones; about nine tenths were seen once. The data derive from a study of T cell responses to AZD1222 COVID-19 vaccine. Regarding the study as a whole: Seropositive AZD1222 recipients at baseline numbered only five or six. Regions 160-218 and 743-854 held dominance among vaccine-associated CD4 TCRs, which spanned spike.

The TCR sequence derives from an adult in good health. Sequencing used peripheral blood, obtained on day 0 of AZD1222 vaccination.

In nucleotides, the CDR3 is TGTGCCAGCTCACCACCGTCCCGGGACAATGAGCAGTTCTTC. Protein: CASSPPSRDNEQFF. This sequence joins TRBV18 and TRBJ2-1; D is uncertain. V gave up 0 bases and J gave up 5 bases, with 8 bases separating them. From germline, CDR1 is KGHSH and CDR2 LQKENI. The CDR3 is 14 residues long. The full variable domain, completed using reference TRBV18 and TRBJ2-1, is NAGVMQNPRHLVRRRGQEARLRCSPMKGHSHVYWYRQLPEEGLKFMVYLQKENIIDESGMPKERFSAEFPKEGPSILRIQQVVRGDSAAYFCASSPPSRDNEQFFGPGTRLTVL.